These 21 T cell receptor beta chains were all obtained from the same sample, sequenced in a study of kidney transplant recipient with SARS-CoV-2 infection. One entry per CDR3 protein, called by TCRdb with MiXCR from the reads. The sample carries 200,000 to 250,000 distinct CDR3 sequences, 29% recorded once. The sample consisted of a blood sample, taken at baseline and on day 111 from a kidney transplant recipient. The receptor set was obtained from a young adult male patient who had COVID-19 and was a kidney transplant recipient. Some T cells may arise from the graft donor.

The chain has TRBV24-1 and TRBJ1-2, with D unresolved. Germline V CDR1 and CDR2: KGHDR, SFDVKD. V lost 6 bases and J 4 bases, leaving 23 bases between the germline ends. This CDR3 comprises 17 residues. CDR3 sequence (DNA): TGTGCCACCAGTAGCAATTATAGTACCAGAAAGACCTATGGCTACACCTTC. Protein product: CATSSNYSTRKTYGYTF.

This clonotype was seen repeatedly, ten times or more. The CDR3 DNA reads as TGCAGTGCTAGATACGGACTGAGAGAGCAGTATTTT. Translation gives CSARYGLREQYF. V usage is TRBV20-1 and J usage is TRBJ2-3; D perhaps matches TRBD2 (5 bases). This CDR3 has 12 residues. V was pared by 2 bases and J by 11 bases, with 14 bases between. Germline CDR1 DFQATT, CDR2 SNEGSKA (reference sequence).

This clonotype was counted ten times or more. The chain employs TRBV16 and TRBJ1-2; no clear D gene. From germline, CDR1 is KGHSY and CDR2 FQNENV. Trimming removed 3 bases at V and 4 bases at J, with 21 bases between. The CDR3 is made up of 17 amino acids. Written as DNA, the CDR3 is TGTGCCAGCAGCCATCTAGAGGTCGTTAGAAAGACCTATGGCTACACCTTC. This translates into CASSHLEVVRKTYGYTF. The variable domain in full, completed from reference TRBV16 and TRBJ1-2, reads GEEVAQTPKHLVRGEGQKAKLYCAPIKGHSYVFWYQQVLKNEFKFLISFQNENVFDETGMPKERFSAKCLPNSPCSLEIQATKLEDSAVYFCASSHLEVVRKTYGYTFGSGTRLTVV.

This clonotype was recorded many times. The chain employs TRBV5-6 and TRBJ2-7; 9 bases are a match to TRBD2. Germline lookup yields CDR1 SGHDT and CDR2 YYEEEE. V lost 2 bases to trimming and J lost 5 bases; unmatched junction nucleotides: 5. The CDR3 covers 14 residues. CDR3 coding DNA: TGTGCCAGCAGCTTTCCGGGACTAGCAGACGAGCAGTACTTC. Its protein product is CASSFPGLADEQYF.

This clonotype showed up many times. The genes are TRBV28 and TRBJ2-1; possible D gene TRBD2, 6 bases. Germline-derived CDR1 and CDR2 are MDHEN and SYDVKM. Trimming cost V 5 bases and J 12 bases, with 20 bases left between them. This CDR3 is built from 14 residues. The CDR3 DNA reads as TGTGCCAGCAGTCCCCACTACGGGAGTGGGGCGCAGTTCTTC. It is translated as CASSPHYGSGAQFF. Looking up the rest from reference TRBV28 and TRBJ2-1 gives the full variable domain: DVKVTQSSRYLVKRTGEKVFLECVQDMDHENMFWYRQDPGLGLRLIYFSYDVKMKEKGDIPEGYSVSREKKERFSLILESASTNQTSMYLCASSPHYGSGAQFFGPGTRLTVL.

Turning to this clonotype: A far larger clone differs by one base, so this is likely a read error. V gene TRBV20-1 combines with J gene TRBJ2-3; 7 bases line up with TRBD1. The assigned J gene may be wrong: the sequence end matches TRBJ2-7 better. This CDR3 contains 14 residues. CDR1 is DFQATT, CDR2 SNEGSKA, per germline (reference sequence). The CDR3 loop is CSAREQGHRYEQYF. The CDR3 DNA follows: TGCAGTGCTAGAGAACAGGGGCACCGTTACGAGCAGTACTTC.

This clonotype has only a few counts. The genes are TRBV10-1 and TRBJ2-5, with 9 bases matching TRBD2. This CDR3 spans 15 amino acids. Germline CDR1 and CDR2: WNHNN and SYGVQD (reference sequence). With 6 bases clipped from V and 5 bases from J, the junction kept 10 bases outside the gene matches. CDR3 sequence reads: CASSPSGGKLETQYF. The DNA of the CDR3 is TGCGCCAGCAGCCCCAGCGGGGGGAAGTTGGAGACCCAGTACTTC.

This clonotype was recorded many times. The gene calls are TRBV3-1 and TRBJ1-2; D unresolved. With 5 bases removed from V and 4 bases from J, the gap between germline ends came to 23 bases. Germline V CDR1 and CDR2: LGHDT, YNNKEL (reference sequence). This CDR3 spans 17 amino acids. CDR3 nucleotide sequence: TGTGCCAGCAGCGAATGTTACACCCTTCGAAAGACCTATGGCTACACCTTC. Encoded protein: CASSECYTLRKTYGYTF.

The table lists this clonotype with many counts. The DNA for the CDR3 is TGTGCCACCAGCAGTCACACATCGAGCTCCTACGAGCAGTACTTC. Translated, it gives CATSSHTSSSYEQYF. V and J are TRBV15 and TRBJ2-7, with D uncertain. Germline V gene lookup returns CDR1 LNHNV and CDR2 YYDKDF (reference sequence). Trimming removed 3 bases at V and 0 bases at J, with 12 bases between. The length of the CDR3 is 15 residues.

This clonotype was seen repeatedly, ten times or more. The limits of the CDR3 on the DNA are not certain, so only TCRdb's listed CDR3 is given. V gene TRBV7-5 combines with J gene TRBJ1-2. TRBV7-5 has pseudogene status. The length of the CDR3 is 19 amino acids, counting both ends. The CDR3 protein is CISVPEVRAEVGKTYGYTF.

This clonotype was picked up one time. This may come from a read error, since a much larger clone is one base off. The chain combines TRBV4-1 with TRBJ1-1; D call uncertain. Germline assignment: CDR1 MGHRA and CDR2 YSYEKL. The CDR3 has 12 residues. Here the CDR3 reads CARSHRKTEAFF. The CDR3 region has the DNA TGCGCCCGCAGCCATCGGAAAACTGAAGCTTTCTTT.

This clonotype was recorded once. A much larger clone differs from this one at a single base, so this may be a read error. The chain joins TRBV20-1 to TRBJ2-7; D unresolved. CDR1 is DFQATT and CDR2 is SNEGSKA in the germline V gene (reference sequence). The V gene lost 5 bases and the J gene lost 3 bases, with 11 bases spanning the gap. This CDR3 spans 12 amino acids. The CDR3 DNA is TGCAGTGCTGCTCCTATCCACTACGAGCAGTACTTC. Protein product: CSAAPIHYEQYF.

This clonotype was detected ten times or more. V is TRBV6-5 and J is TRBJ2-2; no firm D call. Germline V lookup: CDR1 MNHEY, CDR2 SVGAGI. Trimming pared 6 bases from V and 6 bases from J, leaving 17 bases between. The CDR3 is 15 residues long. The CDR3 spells CASRKRLVHPGELFF. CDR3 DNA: TGTGCCAGCAGAAAGAGGCTTGTCCATCCCGGGGAGCTGTTTTTT.

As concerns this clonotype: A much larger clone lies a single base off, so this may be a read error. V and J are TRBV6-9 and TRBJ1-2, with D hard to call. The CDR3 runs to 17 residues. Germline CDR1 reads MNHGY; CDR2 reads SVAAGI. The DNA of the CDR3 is TGTGCCAGCAGTCAGTCGCCGCCTTACGGAAAGACCTATGGCAACACCTTC. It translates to CASSQSPPYGKTYGNTF.

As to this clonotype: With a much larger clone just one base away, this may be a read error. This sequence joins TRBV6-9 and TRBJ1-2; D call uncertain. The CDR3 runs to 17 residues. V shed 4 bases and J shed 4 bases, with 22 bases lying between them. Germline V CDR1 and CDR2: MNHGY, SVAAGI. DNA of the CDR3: TGTGCCAGCAGTTCCATCTCGCCTTACGGAAAGGCCTATGGCTACACCTTC. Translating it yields CASSSISPYGKAYGYTF.

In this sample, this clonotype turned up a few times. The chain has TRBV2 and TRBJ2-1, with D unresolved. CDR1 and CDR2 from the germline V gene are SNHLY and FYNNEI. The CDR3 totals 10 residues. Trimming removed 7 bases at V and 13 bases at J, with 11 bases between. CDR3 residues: CASTELEQFF. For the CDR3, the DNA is TGTGCCAGCACGGAGTTGGAACAGTTCTTC.

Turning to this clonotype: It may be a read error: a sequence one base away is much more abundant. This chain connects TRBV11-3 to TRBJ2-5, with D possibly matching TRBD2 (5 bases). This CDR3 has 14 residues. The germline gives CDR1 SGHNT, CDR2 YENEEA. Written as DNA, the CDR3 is TGTGCCAGCAGCTTAGATCCCTCCGCGGAGGAGCAGCACTTC. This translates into CASSLDPSAEEQHF.

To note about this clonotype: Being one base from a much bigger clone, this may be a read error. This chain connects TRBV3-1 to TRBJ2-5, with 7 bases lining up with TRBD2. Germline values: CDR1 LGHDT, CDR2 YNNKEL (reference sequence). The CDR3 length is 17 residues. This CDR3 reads CAGSGKSPISFSETQYF. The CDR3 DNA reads TGTGCCGGCAGCGGGAAGAGTCCCATTTCTTTCTCTGAGACCCAGTACTTC.

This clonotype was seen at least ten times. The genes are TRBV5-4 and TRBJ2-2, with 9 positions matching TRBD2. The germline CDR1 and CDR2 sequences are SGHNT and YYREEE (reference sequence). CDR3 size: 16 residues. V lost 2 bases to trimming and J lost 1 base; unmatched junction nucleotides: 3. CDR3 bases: TGTGCCAGCAGCTTAGCGGGGGGTGGGAACACCGGGGAGCTGTTTTTT. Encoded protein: CASSLAGGGNTGELFF.

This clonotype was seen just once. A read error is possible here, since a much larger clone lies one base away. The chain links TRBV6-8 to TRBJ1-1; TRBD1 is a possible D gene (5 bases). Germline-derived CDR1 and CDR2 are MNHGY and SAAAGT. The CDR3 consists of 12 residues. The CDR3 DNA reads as TGTACCAGCAGTTACGGGGGGACTGAAGCTTTCTTT. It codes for CTSSYGGTEAFF.

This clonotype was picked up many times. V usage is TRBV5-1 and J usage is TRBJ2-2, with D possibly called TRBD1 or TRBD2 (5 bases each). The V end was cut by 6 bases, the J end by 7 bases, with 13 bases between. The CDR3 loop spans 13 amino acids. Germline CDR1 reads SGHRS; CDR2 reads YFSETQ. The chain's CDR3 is CASTGRGIGELFF. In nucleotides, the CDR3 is TGCGCCAGCACAGGGAGAGGCATCGGGGAGCTGTTTTTT.